This T cell receptor (beta chain) derives from a study of T cell repertoires in cytomegalovirus infection. Overall study context: Both a matching HLA type and CMV infection were indicated by public TCR beta signatures.

Study-wide results and limits: Within the response measured ex vivo, HLA-C-restricted CMV-specific TCR beta clonotypes were dominant.

Using its own MiXCR run on the reads, TCRdb lists one record per CDR3 protein. The sample carries about 190,000 distinct CDR3 sequences, 25% to 30% recorded once. Notes on this clonotype: Its target is unknown.

CDR3 size: 17 residues. The ends were cut back, 6 bases at V and 0 bases at J, with 19 bases in the middle. This sequence joins TRBV12-3 or TRBV12-4 and TRBJ2-3; D could derive from TRBD1 or TRBD2 (5 bases each). This TCR was recovered from a human donor in good health (CMV status not recorded). Some clones in this sample may be carry-over from other donors' samples. The sequenced sample was PBMCs. CDR3 nucleotide sequence: TGTGCCAGCAGCCCCATCCGGGGCAAGGCTAGCACAGATACGCAGTATTTT. Residues: CASSPIRGKASTDTQYF.